This T cell receptor beta chain originates from a study of cytomegalovirus exposure and HLA in healthy donors. The study, taken as a whole, reports: Within an earlier analysis, most TCR beta V segments proved productive either about 87% or about 30% of the time. An apparent linkage of common viral pathogens to several of the most significant clusters emerged in a later analysis.

Concerning this clone: Its antigen is undetermined.

The V gene end was trimmed by 4 bases and the J gene end by 1 base; junction bases not matched to a gene: 1. Germline CDR1 is MDHEN and CDR2 is SYDVKM. The CDR3 runs to 14 residues. In the PCR, 60 Vbeta and 13 Jbeta primers were used. The data were produced by immunoSEQ multiplex PCR, yet TCRdb's version contains in-frame clones alone and is incomplete. The sample has approximately 100,000 clones, about 81% seen once. Specimen: PBMCs. This chain links TRBV28 with TRBJ1-1, with 9 bases matching TRBD1. The sequence derives from a man aged 35 to 55 in good health and CMV-seronegative. The CDR3 here is CASSSGQGNTEAFF. DNA for the CDR3: TGTGCCAGCAGTTCGGGACAGGGGAACACTGAAGCTTTCTTT.